Below, 19 T cell receptor beta chains from the same sample are listed, as sequenced in a study of blood T cell repertoires in COVID-19. The data were produced by immunoSEQ multiplex PCR, yet TCRdb's version contains in-frame clones alone and is incomplete. The table shows around 240,000 clones, with around 86% occurring only once. Sequencing was carried out using peripheral blood. The source is a woman aged 25 to 39 who had recovered from COVID-19.

This chain links TRBV2 with TRBJ1-2; D unclear. Germline CDR1 reads SNHLY; CDR2 reads FYNNEI. This CDR3 has 12 residues. The V gene lost 4 bases and the J gene lost 3 bases, with 6 bases spanning the gap. The CDR3 DNA reads as TGTGCCAGCAGTGGGCAGTACTATGGCTACACCTTC. Its protein product is CASSGQYYGYTF.

The chain is built from TRBV5-4 and TRBJ2-1; 11 nucleotides match TRBD2. V shed 5 bases and J 7 bases; nucleotides not matched to a gene: 8. Germline values: CDR1 SGHNT, CDR2 YYREEE (reference sequence). The CDR3 loop spans 15 amino acids. CDR3: CASSPSGGRGNEQFF. The DNA for the CDR3 is TGTGCCAGCAGTCCTAGCGGGGGGAGGGGTAATGAGCAGTTCTTC. Filled out from reference TRBV5-4 and TRBJ2-1, the complete variable domain reads ETGVTQSPTHLIKTRGQQVTLRCSSQSGHNTVSWYQQALGQGPQFIFQYYREEENGRGNFPPRFSGLQFPNYSSELNVNALELDDSALYLCASSPSGGRGNEQFFGPGTRLTVL.

The chain combines TRBV7-3 with TRBJ2-1; TRBD2 matches at 14 bases. The CDR3 is 17 residues long. V lost 1 base to trimming and J lost 5 bases; unmatched junction nucleotides: 4. The V gene's germline CDR1 is SGHTA and CDR2 FQGTGA. CDR3 DNA sequence: TGTGCCAGCAGCTTAATTGGGACTAGCGGGGGAAACAATGAGCAGTTCTTC. Translation: CASSLIGTSGGNNEQFF.

This clone was observed a few times. This chain joins TRBV3-1 (or the pseudogene TRBV3-2) and TRBJ1-3; D gene ambiguous. This CDR3 has 14 amino acids. V was pared by 4 bases and J by 4 bases, with 11 bases between. Germline CDR1 LGHDT, CDR2 YNNKEL (reference sequence). The CDR3 here is CASSPSHSGNTIYF. CDR3 nucleotides: TGTGCCAGCAGCCCGAGCCATTCAGGAAACACCATATATTTT.

The V call is TRBV12-2, the J call TRBJ2-7; no DNA check was done on the table's D call, TRBD2. TRBV12-2 is an annotated pseudogene. This CDR3 is 16 amino acids long. The CDR3, as DNA: TGTGCAAGTCGCTTAGCAGGCGGCGTTACCTCCTACGAGCAGTACTTC. Protein: CASRLAGGVTSYEQYF.

V and J are TRBV11-2 and TRBJ1-3, with 9 bases fitting TRBD1. Germline assignment: CDR1 SGHAT and CDR2 FQNNGV. The CDR3 has 17 amino acids. V lost 4 bases and J lost 8; bases outside the gene matches: 15. The CDR3 DNA is TGTGCCAGCAGCTCCTTAACAGGGGGCGGTATTGACGACACCATATATTTT. Amino acid sequence: CASSSLTGGGIDDTIYF.

The J gene is TRBJ2-1, the V gene TRBV12-5, with 7 bases matching TRBD1. The CDR3 totals 16 residues. Trimming at V came to 2 bases and at J to 0 bases, leaving 4 bases not matched to a gene. In germline, CDR1 is LGHNT, CDR2 FRNRAP. The CDR3 coding sequence is TGTGCTAGTGGTTTGTCAGGGGGTCGCTCCTACAATGAGCAGTTCTTC. This sequence encodes CASGLSGGRSYNEQFF.

The V call is TRBV15, the J call TRBJ2-7; D ambiguous. This CDR3 comprises 15 residues. Germline V gene lookup returns CDR1 LNHNV and CDR2 YYDKDF (reference sequence). Trimming pared 0 bases from V and 6 bases from J, leaving 15 bases between. CDR3 in DNA: TGTGCCACCAGCAGAGATGTTCGTTCGGGTTCCGAGCAGTACTTC. Its translation is CATSRDVRSGSEQYF.

The gene calls are TRBV11-2 and TRBJ2-7, with D perhaps matching TRBD1 (6 bases). This CDR3 comprises 15 residues. In germline, CDR1 is SGHAT, CDR2 FQNNGV. V was trimmed by 3 bases and J by 3 bases, leaving 15 bases between them. This CDR3 reads CASSFFPDRRYEQYF. The CDR3 DNA follows: TGTGCCAGCAGCTTCTTCCCCGACAGGCGCTACGAGCAGTACTTC.

CDR3 nucleotide sequence: TGCGCCAGCAGCCCCACCTTTAGCGGAACCGCTAGCACAGATACGCAGTATTTT. Translating it yields CASSPTFSGTASTDTQYF. This chain connects TRBV4-1 to TRBJ2-3; TRBD2 might be the D (6 bases). Germline CDR1 and CDR2: MGHRA and YSYEKL. The CDR3 runs to 18 residues. V lost 4 bases and J lost 0, with 20 bases in between.

V usage is TRBV28 and J usage is TRBJ2-7; TRBD2 agrees at 10 bases. The CDR3 runs to 16 residues. CDR1 is MDHEN and CDR2 is SYDVKM in the germline V gene. The J segment lost 0 bases and the V segment lost 6 bases, leaving 8 bases of the junction unmatched. The CDR3: CASSRGLAVSSYEQYF. In DNA form, the CDR3 reads TGTGCCAGCAGCCGCGGACTAGCGGTTAGCTCCTACGAGCAGTACTTC.

V and J are TRBV12-3 or TRBV12-4 and TRBJ1-5; TRBD1 might be the D (5 bases). The CDR3 covers 13 residues. The V gene lost 7 bases and the J gene lost 7 bases, with 14 bases spanning the gap. The CDR3 DNA reads as TGTGCCAGCAACACCCAGGGCGAACAGCCCCAGCATTTT. Translating it yields CASNTQGEQPQHF.

The chain is built from TRBV19 and TRBJ2-5; D remains ambiguous. V shed 3 bases and J shed 5 bases, with 13 bases lying between them. Germline CDR1 is LNHDA and CDR2 is SQIVND (reference sequence). This CDR3 has 14 amino acids. The CDR3 here is CASSMTQVQETQYF. DNA for the CDR3: TGTGCCAGTAGTATGACGCAGGTGCAGGAGACCCAGTACTTC. Drawing the rest from reference TRBV19 and TRBJ2-5, the complete variable domain is DGGITQSPKYLFRKEGQNVTLSCEQNLNHDAMYWYRQDPGQGLRLIYYSQIVNDFQKGDIAEGYSVSREKKESFPLTVTSAQKNPTAFYLCASSMTQVQETQYFGPGTRLLVL.

V usage is TRBV7-2 and J usage is TRBJ2-7; 9 bases fit TRBD2. The V gene's germline CDR1 is SGHTA and CDR2 FQGNSA. This CDR3 region has 16 residues. The V segment lost 4 bases and the J segment 0 bases; nucleotides outside the gene matches: 7. The DNA for the CDR3 is TGTGCCAGCAGCTCTAATAGCGGGGGCCACTCCTACGAGCAGTACTTC. Translating gives CASSSNSGGHSYEQYF.

This chain connects TRBV11-2 to TRBJ2-7, with D unresolved. V was cut by 0 bases and J by 4 bases, with 10 bases left in between. Looked up from germline, CDR1 is SGHAT and CDR2 is FQNNGV. This CDR3 has 14 amino acids. The CDR3: CASSLEGANYEQYF. CDR3 coding DNA: TGTGCCAGCAGCTTAGAGGGCGCTAATTACGAGCAGTACTTC.

J is TRBJ2-2 and V is TRBV5-1; maybe TRBD1 (5 bases). CDR3 length: 19 residues. Trimming removed 3 bases from V and 6 bases from J, with 27 bases in between. The germline V gene has CDR1 SGHRS and CDR2 YFSETQ. The CDR3 sequence: CASSSLWTEGAAAAGELFF. The CDR3 region has the DNA TGCGCCAGCAGCTCGTTATGGACGGAAGGGGCCGCCGCCGCCGGGGAGCTGTTTTTT.

This clone appeared a single time. This rearrangement joins TRBV4-1 to TRBJ1-1; 7 bases align to TRBD1. The length of the CDR3 is 14 residues. Germline CDR1 is MGHRA and CDR2 is YSYEKL. J lost 4 bases, V lost 1 base, and 3 bases had no gene match. CDR3 sequence: CASSQGRGLTEAFF. The CDR3 DNA sequence: TGCGCCAGCAGCCAAGGTAGGGGGCTCACTGAAGCTTTCTTT.

V is TRBV2 and J is TRBJ2-7; possibly TRBD1 for D (6 bases). The CDR3 has 14 amino acids. The germline V and J ends were trimmed by 7 bases and 6 bases, with 19 bases remaining between them. From germline, CDR1 is SNHLY and CDR2 FYNNEI. CDR3 sequence: CASNEIGQISEQYF. In DNA form, the CDR3 reads TGTGCCAGCAACGAAATTGGACAGATCTCCGAGCAGTACTTC. The whole variable domain, remainder taken from reference TRBV2 and TRBJ2-7, is EPEVTQTPSHQVTQMGQEVILRCVPISNHLYFYWYRQILGQKVEFLVSFYNNEISEKSEIFDDQFSVERPDGSNFTLKIRSTKLEDSAMYFCASNEIGQISEQYFGPGTRLTVT.

The genes are TRBV5-4 and TRBJ2-7, with D perhaps TRBD1 (5 bases). The CDR3 covers 15 residues. V lost 2 bases and J 3 bases, leaving 15 bases between the germline ends. Germline lookup yields CDR1 SGHNT and CDR2 YYREEE (reference sequence). The CDR3 is CASSLGEHPLYEQYF. The CDR3 nucleotides are TGTGCCAGCAGCTTAGGGGAACACCCTCTCTACGAGCAGTACTTC.